These 14 T cell receptor beta chains share one sample of origin, sequenced in a study of blood T cells in healthy people across ages. Sample-barcoded 5' priming and a J-beta primer mix drove a second PCR of roughly 7 to 11 cycles. Each CDR3 protein gets one entry after TCRdb re-called the 5' RACE reads with MiXCR. The table shows over 600,000 distinct CDR3 sequences, with about 61% occurring only once. What was sequenced was blood. The receptors originated from a man aged 40-55 years in good health.

This clonotype is a singleton in its sample. This chain connects TRBV6-5 to TRBJ2-7; D not certain. CDR3 size: 14 residues. The V gene's germline CDR1 is MNHEY and CDR2 SVGAGI. V shed 1 base and J shed 0 bases, with 7 bases lying between them. CDR3 amino acids: CASSYWDNSYEQYF. The CDR3 bases are TGTGCCAGCAGTTACTGGGATAACTCCTACGAGCAGTACTTC.

The J gene is TRBJ1-2, the V gene TRBV7-9; 7 bases align to TRBD1. Trimming at V came to 2 bases and at J to 0 bases, leaving 9 bases not matched to a gene. The germline gives CDR1 SEHNR, CDR2 FQNEAQ (reference sequence). The CDR3 extends over 17 amino acids. The CDR3, as DNA: TGTGCCAGCAGCTTAACTCTCCCAGGGGGACCTAACTATGGCTACACCTTC. Protein product: CASSLTLPGGPNYGYTF.

This chain uses TRBV7-2 with TRBJ1-6; D unresolved. Germline lookup yields CDR1 SGHTA and CDR2 FQGNSA. The CDR3 extends over 14 amino acids. The V gene lost 0 bases and the J gene lost 7 bases, with 7 bases spanning the gap. CDR3 coding DNA: TGTGCCAGCAGCTTAGCCGGGCAGAATTCACCCCTCCACTTT. As protein: CASSLAGQNSPLHF. Together with reference TRBV7-2 and TRBJ1-6, the CDR3 gives the full variable domain: GAGVSQSPSNKVTEKGKDVELRCDPISGHTALYWYRQSLGQGLEFLIYFQGNSAPDKSGLPSDRFSAERTGGSVSTLTIQRTQQEDSAVYLCASSLAGQNSPLHFGNGTRLTVT.

V usage is TRBV7-9 and J usage is TRBJ2-6, with D unresolved. The germline gives CDR1 SEHNR, CDR2 FQNEAQ (reference sequence). V lost 4 bases and J lost 3, with 10 bases in between. The length of the CDR3 is 15 residues. The CDR3: CASSSPGVGANVLTF. DNA of the CDR3: TGTGCCAGCAGCTCCCCAGGCGTTGGGGCCAACGTCCTGACTTTC.

The V call is TRBV7-9, the J call TRBJ2-7, with D unresolved. V gave up 5 bases and J gave up 6 bases, with 8 bases separating them. Germline V gene data show CDR1 as SEHNR and CDR2 as FQNEAQ (reference sequence). The CDR3 spans 11 residues. The CDR3 bases are TGTGCCAGCAGCGGCTCAGGCGAGCAGTACTTC. Amino acid sequence: CASSGSGEQYF.

V gene TRBV4-3 combines with J gene TRBJ2-7; possible D gene TRBD1, 5 bases. Germline CDR1 reads LGHNA; CDR2 reads YSLEER. The CDR3 totals 15 residues. The germline V and J ends were trimmed by 3 bases and 0 bases, with 12 bases remaining between them. CDR3 loop: CASSQNPTDSYEQYF. In nucleotides, the CDR3 is TGCGCCAGCAGCCAGAACCCGACAGACTCCTACGAGCAGTACTTC.

This clonotype showed up just a few times. The chain uses TRBV9 and TRBJ2-3; the D gene could be TRBD1 or TRBD2 (5 bases each). The CDR3 is made up of 16 amino acids. The germline V and J ends were trimmed by 0 bases and 0 bases, with 11 bases remaining between them. Per the germline V gene, CDR1 is SGDLS and CDR2 is YYNGEE. The CDR3 is CASSVDPGTSTDTQYF. DNA for the CDR3: TGTGCCAGCAGCGTAGACCCAGGGACCAGCACAGATACGCAGTATTTT.

The chain recombines TRBV24-1 with TRBJ2-3, with 7 positions matching TRBD2. Germline V gene lookup returns CDR1 KGHDR and CDR2 SFDVKD. This CDR3 region has 18 residues. The trim removed 4 bases at V and 0 bases at J, leaving 12 bases unmatched. The chain's CDR3 is CATSDIPSGTTSTDTQYF. In DNA, the CDR3 is TGTGCCACCAGTGACATCCCCTCCGGGACTACTAGCACAGATACGCAGTATTTT.

The chain joins TRBV25-1 to TRBJ1-6; tentatively, D is TRBD1 (5 bases). This CDR3 has 15 amino acids. The ends were cut back, 1 base at V and 12 bases at J, with 16 bases in the middle. Germline V gene sequence: CDR1 MGHDK, CDR2 SYGVNS. CDR3 amino acids: CASSESGREWRPLHF. The CDR3 region has the DNA TGTGCCAGCAGTGAATCGGGCAGGGAATGGAGACCCCTCCACTTT.

This clonotype has just a few counts. This sequence joins TRBV29-1 and TRBJ2-7; possible D gene TRBD1, 6 bases. V lost 4 bases to trimming and J lost 2 bases, with 18 bases between them. The germline V gene has CDR1 SQVTM and CDR2 ANQGSEA. The CDR3 runs 15 residues. The CDR3 DNA is TGCAGCGTTGGCCCGAGGGGGAAAGGAACCTACGAGCAGTACTTC. The encoded protein is CSVGPRGKGTYEQYF.

The rearrangement joins TRBV7-3 to TRBJ1-6, with 7 bases aligning to TRBD1. Trimming at V came to 6 bases and at J to 11 bases, leaving 16 bases not matched to a gene. The germline V gene encodes CDR1 SGHTA and CDR2 FQGTGA. The CDR3 covers 16 residues. CDR3 DNA: TGTGCCAGCAGTTCGACAGGGCCCGGCGGGGTGGCACCCCTCCACTTT. Protein: CASSSTGPGGVAPLHF.

Here the CDR3 reads CASSLSAALNNYEQYF. The CDR3 DNA follows: TGTGCCAGCAGCTTGAGCGCGGCACTTAATAACTACGAGCAGTACTTC. The rearrangement links TRBV5-5 to TRBJ2-7; D is unresolved. Germline V gene sequence: CDR1 SGHKS, CDR2 YYEKEE (reference sequence). The CDR3 consists of 16 residues. The V gene lost 1 base and the J gene lost 3 bases, with 17 bases spanning the gap. Filled out from reference TRBV5-5 and TRBJ2-7, the complete variable domain reads DAGVTQSPTHLIKTRGQQVTLRCSPISGHKSVSWYQQVLGQGPQFIFQYYEKEERGRGNFPDRFSARQFPNYSSELNVNALLLGDSALYLCASSLSAALNNYEQYFGPGTRLTVT.

The chain recombines TRBV6-6 with TRBJ2-7; 7 bases are a match to TRBD1. The J segment lost 6 bases and the V segment lost 0 bases, leaving 2 bases of the junction unmatched. The germline V gene encodes CDR1 MNHNY and CDR2 SVGAGI (reference sequence). The CDR3 is made up of 13 amino acids. The CDR3 DNA follows: TGTGCCAGCAGTTACTCGAAGGGGGCCGAGCAGTACTTC. This encodes CASSYSKGAEQYF.

This clonotype was detected a few times. The rearrangement joins TRBV12-3 or TRBV12-4 to TRBJ2-6, with 7 bases that match TRBD1. J was trimmed by 1 base and V by 5 bases; bases with no gene match: 11. This CDR3 is built from 18 residues. The CDR3 bases are TGTGCCAGCAGTCTTCGGGTTGACAGGGATTCTGGGGCCAACGTCCTGACTTTC. Its translation is CASSLRVDRDSGANVLTF.